This T cell receptor beta chain was obtained from a study of cytomegalovirus exposure and HLA in healthy donors. Overall study findings and caveats: The majority of TCR sequences were rare, yet some public TCRs appeared in many donors.

This clone was observed once. Its specificity is unknown. The CDR3 has 17 amino acids. Germline V lookup: CDR1 SGHVS, CDR2 FNYEAQ. The ends were cut back, 2 bases at V and 4 bases at J, with 20 bases in the middle. The PCR made use of 60 Vbeta and 13 Jbeta primers. Repertoires were generated with immunoSEQ multiplex PCR, while TCRdb's copy carries only in-frame clones and drops some. The sample comprises over 150,000 clones, 70% to 80% of which are singletons, and about 3.8% rests with the top ten. The material sequenced was PBMCs. The TCR sequence derives from a man younger than 45 in good health and CMV-seropositive. The chain uses TRBV7-6 and TRBJ1-1, with D possibly TRBD1 on 5 matching bases. The DNA of the CDR3 is TGTGCCAGCAGCTTATGGGAGGACACTACCGTCGGCACTGAAGCTTTCTTT. Amino acid sequence: CASSLWEDTTVGTEAFF.